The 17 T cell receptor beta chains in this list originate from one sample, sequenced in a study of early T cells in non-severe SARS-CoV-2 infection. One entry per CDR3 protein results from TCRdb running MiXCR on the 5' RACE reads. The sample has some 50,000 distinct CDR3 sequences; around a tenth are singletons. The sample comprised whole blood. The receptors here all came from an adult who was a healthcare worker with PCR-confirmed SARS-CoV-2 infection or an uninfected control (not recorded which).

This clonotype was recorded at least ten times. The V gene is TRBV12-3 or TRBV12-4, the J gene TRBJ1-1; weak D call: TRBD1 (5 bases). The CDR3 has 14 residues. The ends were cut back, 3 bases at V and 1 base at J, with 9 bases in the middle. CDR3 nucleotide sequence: TGTGCCAGCAGTTTGTTAACAGGGAACACTGAAGCTTTCTTT. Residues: CASSLLTGNTEAFF.

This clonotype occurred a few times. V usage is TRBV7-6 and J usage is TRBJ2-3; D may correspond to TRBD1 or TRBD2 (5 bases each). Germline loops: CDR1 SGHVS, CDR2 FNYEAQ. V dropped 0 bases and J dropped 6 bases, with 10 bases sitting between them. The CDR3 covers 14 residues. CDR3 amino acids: CASSLAGRLDTQYF. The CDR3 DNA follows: TGTGCCAGCAGCTTAGCGGGACGTCTGGATACGCAGTATTTT.

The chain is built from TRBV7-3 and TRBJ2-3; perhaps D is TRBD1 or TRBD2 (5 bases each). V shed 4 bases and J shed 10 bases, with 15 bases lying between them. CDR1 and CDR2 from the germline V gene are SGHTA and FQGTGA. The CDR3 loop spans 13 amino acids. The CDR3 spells CASSSTRDLSQYF. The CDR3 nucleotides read TGTGCCAGCAGCTCCACGAGGGACCTATCGCAGTATTTT.

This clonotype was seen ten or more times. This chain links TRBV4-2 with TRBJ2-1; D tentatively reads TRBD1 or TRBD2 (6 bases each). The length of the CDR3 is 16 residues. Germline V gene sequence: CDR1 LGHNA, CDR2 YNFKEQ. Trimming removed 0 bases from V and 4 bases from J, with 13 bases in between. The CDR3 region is CASSQDRWGAYNEQFF. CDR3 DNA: TGTGCCAGCAGCCAAGATAGGTGGGGGGCATACAATGAGCAGTTCTTC.

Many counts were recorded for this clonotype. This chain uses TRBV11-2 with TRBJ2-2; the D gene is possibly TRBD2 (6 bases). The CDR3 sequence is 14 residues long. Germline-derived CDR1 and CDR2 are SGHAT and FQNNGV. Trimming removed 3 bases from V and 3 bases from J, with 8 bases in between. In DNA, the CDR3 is TGTGCCAGCAGCTTGGAGGGATACACCGGGGAGCTGTTTTTT. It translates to CASSLEGYTGELFF.

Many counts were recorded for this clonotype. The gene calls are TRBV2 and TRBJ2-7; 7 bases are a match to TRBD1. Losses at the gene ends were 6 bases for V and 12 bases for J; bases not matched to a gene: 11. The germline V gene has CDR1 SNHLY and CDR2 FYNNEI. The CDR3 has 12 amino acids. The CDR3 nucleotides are TGTGCCAGCAGAGTACAGGGGCCACTGAGGTACTTC. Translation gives CASRVQGPLRYF.

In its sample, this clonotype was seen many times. The CDR3 DNA sequence: TGTGCCAGCAGCTCAGGGGCCATCAATCAGCCCCAGCATTTT. Translated: CASSSGAINQPQHF. The V and J genes are TRBV7-2 and TRBJ1-5; tentatively, D is TRBD1 (6 bases). The ends were cut back, 4 bases at V and 3 bases at J, with 10 bases in the middle. Looked up from germline, CDR1 is SGHTA and CDR2 is FQGNSA. This CDR3 comprises 14 residues.

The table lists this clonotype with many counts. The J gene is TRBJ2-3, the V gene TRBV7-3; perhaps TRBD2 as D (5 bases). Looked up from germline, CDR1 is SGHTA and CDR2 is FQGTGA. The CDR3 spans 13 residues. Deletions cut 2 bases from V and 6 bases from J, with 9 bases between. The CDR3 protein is CASSLAGPDTQYF. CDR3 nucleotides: TGTGCCAGCAGCTTAGCGGGCCCGGATACGCAGTATTTT.

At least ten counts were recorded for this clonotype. CDR3 in amino acids: CASRGQYYNSPLHF. The DNA for the CDR3 is TGTGCCAGCAGGGGACAGTATTATAATTCACCCCTCCACTTT. The J gene is TRBJ1-6, the V gene TRBV28; 7 bases map to TRBD1. The CDR3 sequence is 14 residues long. V lost 6 bases and J lost 4; bases outside the gene matches: 3. Germline-derived CDR1 and CDR2 are MDHEN and SYDVKM.

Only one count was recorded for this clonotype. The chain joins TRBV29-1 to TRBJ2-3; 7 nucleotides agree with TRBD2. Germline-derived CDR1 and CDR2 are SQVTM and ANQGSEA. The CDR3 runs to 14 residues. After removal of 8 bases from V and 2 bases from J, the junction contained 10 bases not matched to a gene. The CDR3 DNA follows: TGCAGCTCTAGGGAGCGGGGTTCCACAGATACGCAGTATTTT. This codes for CSSRERGSTDTQYF.

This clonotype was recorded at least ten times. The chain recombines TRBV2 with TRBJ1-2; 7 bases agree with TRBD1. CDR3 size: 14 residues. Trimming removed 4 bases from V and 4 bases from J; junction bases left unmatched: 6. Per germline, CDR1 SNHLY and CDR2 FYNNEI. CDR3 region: CASSGNGQVYGYTF. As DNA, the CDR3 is TGTGCCAGCAGTGGGAACGGACAGGTCTATGGCTACACCTTC.

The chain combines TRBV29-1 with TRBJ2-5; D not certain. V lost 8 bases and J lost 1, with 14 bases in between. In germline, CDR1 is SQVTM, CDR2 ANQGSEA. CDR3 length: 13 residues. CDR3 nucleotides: TGCAGCAGCCGGACGGCAATCCAAGAGACCCAGTACTTC. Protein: CSSRTAIQETQYF.

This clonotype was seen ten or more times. The chain's CDR3 is CATRDSNGYTF. For the CDR3, the DNA is TGTGCCACCAGAGACAGTAATGGCTACACCTTC. This chain joins TRBV24-1 and TRBJ1-2; D is possibly TRBD1 (5 bases). Germline values: CDR1 KGHDR, CDR2 SFDVKD. Trimming removed 7 bases from V and 6 bases from J, with 8 bases in between. CDR3 length: 11 residues.

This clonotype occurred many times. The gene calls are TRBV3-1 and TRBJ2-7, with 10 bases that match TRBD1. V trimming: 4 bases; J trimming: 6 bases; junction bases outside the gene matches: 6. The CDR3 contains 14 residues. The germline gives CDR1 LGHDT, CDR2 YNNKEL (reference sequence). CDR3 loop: CASSRSRDRGEQYF. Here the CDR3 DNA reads TGTGCCAGCAGCCGGTCCCGGGACAGGGGCGAGCAGTACTTC.

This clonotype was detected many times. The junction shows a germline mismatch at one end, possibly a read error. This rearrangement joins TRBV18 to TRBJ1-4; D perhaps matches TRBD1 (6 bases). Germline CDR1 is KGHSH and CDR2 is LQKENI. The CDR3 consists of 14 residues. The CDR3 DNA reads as TGTGCCAGCTCAGGCGGACAGTCTAATAAAAAACTGTTTTTT. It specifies CASSGGQSNKKLFF.

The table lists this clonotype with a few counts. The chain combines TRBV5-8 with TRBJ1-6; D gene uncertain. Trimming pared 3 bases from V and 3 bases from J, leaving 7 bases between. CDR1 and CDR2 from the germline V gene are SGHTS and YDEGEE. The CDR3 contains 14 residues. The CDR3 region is CASSYSVYNSPLHF. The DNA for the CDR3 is TGTGCCAGCAGCTACTCCGTCTATAATTCACCCCTCCACTTT.

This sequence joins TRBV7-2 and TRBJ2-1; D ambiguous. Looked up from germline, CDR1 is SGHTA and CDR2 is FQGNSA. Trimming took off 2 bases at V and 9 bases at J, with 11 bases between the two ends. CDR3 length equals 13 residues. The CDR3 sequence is CASSLSVYGEQFF. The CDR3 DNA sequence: TGTGCCAGCAGCTTAAGTGTTTACGGTGAGCAGTTCTTC.